Listed below are T cell receptor beta chains from one sample, sequenced in a study of T cells in Graves' hyperthyroidism and ophthalmopathy. TCRdb analysed the multiplex PCR reads with MiXCR anew, one entry per CDR3 protein. The sample holds around 400,000 distinct CDR3 sequences, approximately 15% seen once. Input material: blood. These receptors originate from a woman aged 18-29 years with Graves' hyperthyroidism that later progressed to Graves' ophthalmopathy. CDR3s include the opening cysteine and the closing phenylalanine or tryptophan. D genes are given only for firm matches. Not every row has a clone size; where given, it reads once, few, many or a size class.

CDR3nt,CDR3aa,j_gene,d_gene,v_gene,abundance
TGTGCCAGCAGCCTCTCGGACGGGAATACTGTAGCTTTCTTT,CASSLSDGNTVAFF,TRBJ1-1,-,TRBV7-2,-
TGCGCCAGCAGCCCCTTAGCAGATACGCAGTATTTT,CASSPLADTQYF,TRBJ2-3,-,TRBV5-1,-
TGCGCCAGCACCCCCCGGCTAGCGGGTCCTAGCACAGATACGCAGTATTTT,CASTPRLAGPSTDTQYF,TRBJ2-3,TRBD2,TRBV4-1,-
TGTGCCAGCACCCAAAACAGGTCGCGGATAGGAGATGAGCAGTTCTTC,CASTQNRSRIGDEQFF,TRBJ2-1,-,TRBV7-9,-
TGTGCCACCAGTGACCCCGGGACAGGGAAGAACAATGAGCAGTTCTTC,CATSDPGTGKNNEQFF,TRBJ2-1,TRBD1,TRBV24-1,many
TGTGCCAGCAGCTTCCTCGGGAGCGGGAACGAGCAGTACTTC,CASSFLGSGNEQYF,TRBJ2-7,TRBD2,TRBV7-9,many
TGTGCCAGCTGTCATCCGGGACTAACACTACATAGCTCCTACGAGCAGTACTTC,CASCHPGLTLHSSYEQYF,TRBJ2-7,TRBD2,TRBV28,many
TGTGCCACCAGTGGTGGCGGGAGTATAACAGATACGCAGTATTTT,CATSGGGSITDTQYF,TRBJ2-3,TRBD2,TRBV24-1,-
TGTGCCAGCAGTTTTGACCCGGACGGGAGATATGGCTACACCTTC,CASSFDPDGRYGYTF,TRBJ1-2,-,TRBV12-3/TRBV12-4,-
TGTGCCACCAGTGATGCCAGGGTTAGCACAGATACGCAGTATTTT,CATSDARVSTDTQYF,TRBJ2-3,-,TRBV24-1,few
TGTGCCAGCAGTTCCTCGTGGGATCAGCCCCAGCATTTT,CASSSSWDQPQHF,TRBJ1-5,-,TRBV6-5,few
TGCAGTGCTAGAGACCCCAGACAGGAGAACACTGAAGCTTTCTTT,CSARDPRQENTEAFF,TRBJ1-1,-,TRBV20-1,many
TGCAGTGCTAGAGATGTGGGGGCGCGGGGCTACACCTTC,CSARDVGARGYTF,TRBJ1-2,-,TRBV20-1,-
TGTGCCAGCAGGGGAGCCCGGGACAGGGATACCTATGGCTACACCTTC,CASRGARDRDTYGYTF,TRBJ1-2,TRBD1,TRBV6-1,many
TGTGCCAGCAGCCGAGGACAAGTTAGATACGAGCAGTACTTC,CASSRGQVRYEQYF,TRBJ2-7,-,TRBV3-1,-
TGTGCCAGCAGCTTGGCCTGGGGCTCTCCTAATGAGCAGTTCTTC,CASSLAWGSPNEQFF,TRBJ2-1,-,TRBV5-4,-
TGTGCCAGCAGTGTCGGGGACAGACACAGCAATGAGCAGTTCTTC,CASSVGDRHSNEQFF,TRBJ2-1,TRBD1,TRBV6-2/TRBV6-3,few
TGCGCCAGCAGCTCAGGCCTTGTGTTCAACACTGAAGCTTTCTTT,CASSSGLVFNTEAFF,TRBJ1-1,-,TRBV5-1,many
TGTGCTAGCAGCTCCGAAGGGGATACGCAGTATTTT,CASSSEGDTQYF,TRBJ2-3,-,TRBV7-7,many
TGCAGTGCTAGAGGCGAGCTCTCCTACAATGAGCAGTTCTTC,CSARGELSYNEQFF,TRBJ2-1,-,TRBV20-1,many
TGTGCCAGCAGTTTCCACCGACAGCCGACTAGCGGGAGTTCCACCGGGGAGCTGTTTTTT,CASSFHRQPTSGSSTGELFF,TRBJ2-2,TRBD2,TRBV27,few
TGTGCTAGTGGTTTCATTCCGGGACAGGGGGATTCGGCCGGGGAGCTGTTTTTT,CASGFIPGQGDSAGELFF,TRBJ2-2,TRBD1,TRBV12-5,-
TGTGCCAGCACTCATGAATACGAGCAGTACTTC,CASTHEYEQYF,TRBJ2-7,-,TRBV2,few
TGTGCCAGCCGGGGGACAGGGGCCAACTATGGCTACACCTTC,CASRGTGANYGYTF,TRBJ1-2,TRBD1,TRBV27,-
TGCAGTGCTAGGGGTCGGGACTACTCCTACGAGCAGTACTTC,CSARGRDYSYEQYF,TRBJ2-7,TRBD2,TRBV20-1,many
TGTGCCACCAGCAGAGACCGAGCCACCTACGAGCAGTACTTC,CATSRDRATYEQYF,TRBJ2-7,-,TRBV15,few
TGTGCCAGCAGTGAAGGGGAAGCCGGGGAGCTGTTTTTT,CASSEGEAGELFF,TRBJ2-2,-,TRBV2,-
TGTGCCAGTGTGGACAGGGCAGGAAACACCATATATTTT,CASVDRAGNTIYF,TRBJ1-3,TRBD1,TRBV2,few
TGTGCCAGCAGTACCCCCAGGGGGGTGGGTACTGAAGCTTTCTTT,CASSTPRGVGTEAFF,TRBJ1-1,TRBD1,TRBV12-3/TRBV12-4,many
TGTGCCATCAGTGATAAGATGTACACTGAAGCTTTCTTT,CAISDKMYTEAFF,TRBJ1-1,-,TRBV10-3,few
TGTGCCAGCAGCCGGGGGGAGGCCAGCTCCTACGAGCAGTACTTC,CASSRGEASSYEQYF,TRBJ2-7,-,TRBV4-2,-
TGCAGTGCCCTCCGGGACAGATTGCCGAACACTGAAGCTTTCTTT,CSALRDRLPNTEAFF,TRBJ1-1,TRBD1,TRBV20-1,many
TGTGCCAGCAGCTTCCCTGGGACCTTAGCCCAGCATTTT,CASSFPGTLAQHF,TRBJ1-5,-,TRBV7-2,many
TGCGCCAGCAGCCAATCTGCAGGGTTGGGCTATGGCTACACCTTC,CASSQSAGLGYGYTF,TRBJ1-2,-,TRBV4-3,few
TGTGCCAGCAGCCAAGGACCGGGACTACTCAATGAGCAGTTCTTC,CASSQGPGLLNEQFF,TRBJ2-1,TRBD2,TRBV3-1,-
TGTGCCAGCAGCCAAGCCGCAGGGATCAATCAGCCCCAGCATTTT,CASSQAAGINQPQHF,TRBJ1-5,-,TRBV3-1,many
TGTGCCAGCAGCTCATCCGGGGCCCCCTACATTCAGTACTTC,CASSSSGAPYIQYF,TRBJ2-4,-,TRBV11-2,many
TGCGCCAGCAGCTTGGACAGGGAAGGCTACACCTTC,CASSLDREGYTF,TRBJ1-2,-,TRBV5-1,many
TGTGCCAGCAGCCGGACGCACGACTATGGCTACACCTTC,CASSRTHDYGYTF,TRBJ1-2,-,TRBV6-2/TRBV6-3,many
TGTGCCAGCAGTCGTCGACAGCGAGATAGCAATCAGCCCCAGCATTTT,CASSRRQRDSNQPQHF,TRBJ1-5,-,TRBV6-1,-
TGTGCCAGCAGCTTGCTTGCTAGCGGGAGTATTGAGCAGTTCTTC,CASSLLASGSIEQFF,TRBJ2-1,TRBD2,TRBV5-6,few
TGTGCCACCAGCAGAGATGTTGGGGGCCAGCCCCAGCATTTT,CATSRDVGGQPQHF,TRBJ1-5,-,TRBV15,many
TGTGCCAGCAGTTACCGACAGGGATTATGGGATGAGCAGTTCTTC,CASSYRQGLWDEQFF,TRBJ2-1,TRBD1,TRBV27,-
TGTGCCAGCAGTCCAGCGGGAGGCGGCCGCACAGATACGCAGTATTTT,CASSPAGGGRTDTQYF,TRBJ2-3,TRBD2,TRBV2,-
TGTGCCAGCAGATCGGGACTCGCTGAGGGGGGGCAGTATTTT,CASRSGLAEGGQYF,TRBJ2-3,-,TRBV2,few
TGTGCCAGTGATGTCGGGAGGGCCCCAGATACGCAGTATTTT,CASDVGRAPDTQYF,TRBJ2-3,TRBD2,TRBV28,many
TGTGCCAGCAGTTTACGGGGACAGGCCCCTCGGGCGACTGAAGCTTTCTTT,CASSLRGQAPRATEAFF,TRBJ1-1,TRBD1,TRBV27,-
TGTGCCAGCAGCTTCAATTACAATGAGCAGTTCTTC,CASSFNYNEQFF,TRBJ2-1,-,TRBV7-2,many
TGTGCCAGCGGGCACCTCAGCGGCAATGAGCAGTTCTTC,CASGHLSGNEQFF,TRBJ2-1,-,TRBV11-2,many
TGTGCCAGCGCACGACCGGGGCTCACCGGGGAGCTGTTTTTT,CASARPGLTGELFF,TRBJ2-2,-,TRBV6-1,-
TGCGCCAGCAGCTTGGCTGCAGACTCTGGGGCCAACGTCCTGACTTTC,CASSLAADSGANVLTF,TRBJ2-6,-,TRBV5-1,many
TGTGCCAGCACCCTCTCGGACAGTTCCAATGAAAAACTGTTTTTT,CASTLSDSSNEKLFF,TRBJ1-4,-,TRBV6-2/TRBV6-3,-
TGTGCCAGCAGCTTATTTCAGGCTTATGAAGGCACTGAAGCTTTCTTT,CASSLFQAYEGTEAFF,TRBJ1-1,-,TRBV7-9,many
TGTGCCAGCTCATCGAACGGATACGGCTACACCTTC,CASSSNGYGYTF,TRBJ1-2,-,TRBV18,many
TGTGCCAGCAGTTACTCACCCTCCTACTCCTACAATGAGCAGTTCTTC,CASSYSPSYSYNEQFF,TRBJ2-1,-,TRBV6-6,-